This T cell receptor (beta chain) was recorded in a study of blood T cell repertoires in COVID-19. Study overall: Specimens from acute and convalescent COVID-19 originated in the United States, Italy and Spain. PBMCs, B-cell-depleted T cells, or T cells provided the cDNA or gDNA that made up the material.

The CDR3 has 13 amino acids. CDR1 is SGHVS, CDR2 FQNEAQ, per germline. V was cut by 5 bases and J by 6 bases, with 14 bases left in between. Per the original methods: Cell counts per sample came from amplifying reference gene primers. Sequencing used immunoSEQ multiplex PCR; TCRdb keeps in-frame clones, though not all of them. That table gives V, J and clone size, and the DNA gave D and trimming. The table shows about 200,000 clones, with around nine tenths occurring only once. Material for sequencing was peripheral blood. The clonotype comes from a man between 18 and 35 years old with active or convalescent COVID-19. The chain has TRBV7-8 and TRBJ2-7; D remains unclear. The CDR3 sequence: CASSIQVMAEQYF. Written as DNA, the CDR3 is TGTGCCAGCAGCATTCAGGTCATGGCCGAGCAGTACTTC.